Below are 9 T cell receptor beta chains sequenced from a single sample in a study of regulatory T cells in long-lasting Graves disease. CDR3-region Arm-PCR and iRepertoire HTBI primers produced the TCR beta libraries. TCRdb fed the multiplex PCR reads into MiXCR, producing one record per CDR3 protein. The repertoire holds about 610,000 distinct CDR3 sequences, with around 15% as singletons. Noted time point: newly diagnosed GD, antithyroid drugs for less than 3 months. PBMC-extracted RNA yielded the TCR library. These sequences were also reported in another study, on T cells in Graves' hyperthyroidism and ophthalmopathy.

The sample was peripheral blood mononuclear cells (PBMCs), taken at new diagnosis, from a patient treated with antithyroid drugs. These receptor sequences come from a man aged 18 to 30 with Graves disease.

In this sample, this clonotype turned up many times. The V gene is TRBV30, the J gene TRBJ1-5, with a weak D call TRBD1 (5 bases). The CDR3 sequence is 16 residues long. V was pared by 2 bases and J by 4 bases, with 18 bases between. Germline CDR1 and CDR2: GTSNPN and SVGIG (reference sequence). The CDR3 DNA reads TGTGCCTGGAGTCACACCACCGGGACTTGGAATCAGCCCCAGCATTTT. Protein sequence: CAWSHTTGTWNQPQHF.

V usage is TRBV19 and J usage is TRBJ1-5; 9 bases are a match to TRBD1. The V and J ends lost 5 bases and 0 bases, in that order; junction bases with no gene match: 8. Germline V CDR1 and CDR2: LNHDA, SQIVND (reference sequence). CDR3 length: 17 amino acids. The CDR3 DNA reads TGTGCCAGTAGTCTCTCGACAGGGGGATATAGCAATCAGCCCCAGCATTTT. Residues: CASSLSTGGYSNQPQHF.

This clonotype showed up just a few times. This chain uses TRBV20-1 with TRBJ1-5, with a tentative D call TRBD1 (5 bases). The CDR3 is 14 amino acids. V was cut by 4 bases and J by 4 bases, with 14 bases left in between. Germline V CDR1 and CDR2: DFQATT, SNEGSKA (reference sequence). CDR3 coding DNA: TGCAGTGCTACCCCGACAGACCCGAATCAGCCCCAGCATTTT. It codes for CSATPTDPNQPQHF.

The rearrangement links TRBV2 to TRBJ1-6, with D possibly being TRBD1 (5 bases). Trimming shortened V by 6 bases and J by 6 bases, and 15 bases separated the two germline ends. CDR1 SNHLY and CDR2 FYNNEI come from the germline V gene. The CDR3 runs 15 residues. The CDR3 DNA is TGTGCCAGCAGCTTAGATCGGGACCTTAATTCACCCCTCCACTTT. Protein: CASSLDRDLNSPLHF.

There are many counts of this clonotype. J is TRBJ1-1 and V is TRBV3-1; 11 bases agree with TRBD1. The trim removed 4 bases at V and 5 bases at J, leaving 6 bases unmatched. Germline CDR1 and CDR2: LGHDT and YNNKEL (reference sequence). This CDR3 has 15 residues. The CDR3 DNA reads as TGTGCCAGCAGCCCCCGGACAGGGGGCGTGACTGAAGCTTTCTTT. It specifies CASSPRTGGVTEAFF. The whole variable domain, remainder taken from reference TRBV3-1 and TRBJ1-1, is DTAVSQTPKYLVTQMGNDKSIKCEQNLGHDTMYWYKQDSKKFLKIMFSYNNKELIINETVPNRFSPKSPDKAHLNLHINSLELGDSAVYFCASSPRTGGVTEAFFGQGTRLTVV.

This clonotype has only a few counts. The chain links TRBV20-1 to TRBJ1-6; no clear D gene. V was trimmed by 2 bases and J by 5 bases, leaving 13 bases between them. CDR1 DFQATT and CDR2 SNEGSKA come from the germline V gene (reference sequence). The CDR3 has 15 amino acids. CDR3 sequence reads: CSARRQAVNNSPLHF. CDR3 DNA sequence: TGCAGTGCTAGACGCCAGGCTGTTAATAATTCACCCCTCCACTTT.

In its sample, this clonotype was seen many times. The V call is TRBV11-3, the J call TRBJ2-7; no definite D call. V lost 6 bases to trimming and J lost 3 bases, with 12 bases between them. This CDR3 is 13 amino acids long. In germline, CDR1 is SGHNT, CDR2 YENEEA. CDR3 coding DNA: TGTGCCAGCAGTTCCGACTCTGACTACGAGCAGTACTTC. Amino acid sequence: CASSSDSDYEQYF. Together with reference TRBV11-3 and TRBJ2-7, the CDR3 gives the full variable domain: EAGVVQSPRYKIIEKKQPVAFWCNPISGHNTLYWYLQNLGQGPELLIRYENEEAVDDSQLPKDRFSAERLKGVDSTLKIQPAELGDSAVYLCASSSDSDYEQYFGPGTRLTVT.

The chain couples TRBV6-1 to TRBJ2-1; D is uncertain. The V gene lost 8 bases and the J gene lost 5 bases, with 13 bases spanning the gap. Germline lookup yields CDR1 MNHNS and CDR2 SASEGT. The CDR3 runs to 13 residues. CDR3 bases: TGTGCCAGCGGTAGACCAGCCAACAATGAGCAGTTCTTC. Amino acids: CASGRPANNEQFF.

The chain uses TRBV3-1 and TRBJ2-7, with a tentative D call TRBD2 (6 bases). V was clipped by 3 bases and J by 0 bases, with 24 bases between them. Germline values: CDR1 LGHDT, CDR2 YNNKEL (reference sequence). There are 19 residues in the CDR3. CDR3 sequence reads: CASSHTRWGLTGSSYEQYF. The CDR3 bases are TGTGCCAGCAGCCACACCCGCTGGGGACTCACCGGGAGCTCCTACGAGCAGTACTTC.